A selection of T cell receptor beta chains follows, all from one sample in a study of chemoradiotherapy in HPV16-positive cancers. Clones were read by immunoSEQ multiplex PCR, and TCRdb kept only the in-frame ones, dropping some. Of tens of thousands of clones listed, about 90% were seen once; the top ten hold 4.5% to 7%. Specimen: blood, collected from a patient who underwent chemoradiotherapy. These receptors were obtained from a human donor with HPV-associated anogenital cancer. The CDR3 runs from the conserved cysteine through the conserved F or W. Fields, in order: clone size, J gene, V gene, D gene, CDR3 protein, CDR3 DNA. The D gene is left open where the match is weak. Rows give clone size only sometimes, using once, few, many, or a class for an expanded clone.

abundance: NA; j_gene: TRBJ2-3; v_gene: TRBV5-5; d_gene: TRBD2; CDR3aa: CASSQLAGGSSQYF; CDR3nt: TGTGCCAGCAGCCAGCTAGCGGGGGGTTCGTCGCAGTATTTT
abundance: NA; j_gene: TRBJ2-2; v_gene: TRBV9; d_gene: NA; CDR3aa: CASSTPVGELFF; CDR3nt: TGTGCCAGCAGCACCCCCGTCGGGGAGCTGTTTTTT
abundance: NA; j_gene: TRBJ1-5; v_gene: TRBV27; d_gene: NA; CDR3aa: CASSLSWSNQPQHF; CDR3nt: TGTGCCAGCAGTTTATCATGGAGCAATCAGCCCCAGCATTTT
abundance: NA; j_gene: TRBJ1-3; v_gene: TRBV19; d_gene: NA; CDR3aa: CASKQSRGTGNTIYF; CDR3nt: TGTGCCAGTAAACAAAGCAGGGGAACTGGAAACACCATATATTTT
abundance: NA; j_gene: TRBJ1-4; v_gene: TRBV6-5; d_gene: NA; CDR3aa: CASSLTEGNEKLFF; CDR3nt: TGTGCCAGCAGCCTTACTGAGGGTAATGAAAAACTGTTTTTT
abundance: NA; j_gene: TRBJ2-6; v_gene: TRBV21-1; d_gene: NA; CDR3aa: CASSKARYGANVLTF; CDR3nt: TGTGCCAGCAGCAAAGCCAGATACGGGGCCAACGTCCTGACTTTC
abundance: NA; j_gene: TRBJ2-3; v_gene: TRBV6-5; d_gene: NA; CDR3aa: CASRMGHTQYF; CDR3nt: TGTGCCAGCAGAATGGGGCATACGCAGTATTTT
abundance: NA; j_gene: TRBJ2-7; v_gene: TRBV19; d_gene: NA; CDR3aa: CASSDQGSSYEQYF; CDR3nt: TGTGCCAGTAGTGATCAAGGGAGCTCCTACGAGCAGTACTTC
abundance: NA; j_gene: TRBJ1-2; v_gene: TRBV4-1; d_gene: NA; CDR3aa: CASSQDSRANYGYTF; CDR3nt: TGCGCCAGCAGCCAAGATAGCAGAGCTAACTATGGCTACACCTTC
abundance: NA; j_gene: TRBJ1-1; v_gene: TRBV27; d_gene: NA; CDR3aa: CASSTLIGGRTEAFF; CDR3nt: TGTGCCAGCAGCACGTTGATCGGGGGGCGGACTGAAGCTTTCTTT
abundance: NA; j_gene: TRBJ2-1; v_gene: TRBV6-4; d_gene: NA; CDR3aa: CASSGQPYNEQFF; CDR3nt: TGTGCCAGCAGTGGGCAGCCATACAATGAGCAGTTCTTC
abundance: few; j_gene: TRBJ2-7; v_gene: TRBV5-4; d_gene: NA; CDR3aa: CASSLRSGSSEQYF; CDR3nt: TGTGCCAGCAGCTTGCGTTCGGGGTCCAGCGAGCAGTACTTC
abundance: NA; j_gene: TRBJ2-1; v_gene: TRBV15; d_gene: TRBD2; CDR3aa: CATSRGSSGGAYNEQFF; CDR3nt: TGTGCCACCAGCAGAGGCAGTAGCGGGGGTGCCTACAATGAGCAGTTCTTC
abundance: NA; j_gene: TRBJ1-1; v_gene: TRBV7-3; d_gene: TRBD1; CDR3aa: CASSSQGPNTEAFF; CDR3nt: TGTGCCAGCAGCTCACAGGGGCCAAACACTGAAGCTTTCTTT
abundance: NA; j_gene: TRBJ1-1; v_gene: TRBV2; d_gene: TRBD1; CDR3aa: CASSQQGRGEAFF; CDR3nt: TGTGCCAGCAGTCAACAGGGGAGAGGTGAAGCTTTCTTT
abundance: NA; j_gene: TRBJ2-7; v_gene: TRBV5-5; d_gene: NA; CDR3aa: CASSPPGSDEQYF; CDR3nt: TGTGCCAGCAGCCCCCCAGGGAGCGACGAGCAGTACTTC
abundance: NA; j_gene: TRBJ1-5; v_gene: TRBV2; d_gene: NA; CDR3aa: CASSENTVFHF; CDR3nt: TGTGCCAGCAGTGAGAACACAGTATTTCATTTT
abundance: NA; j_gene: TRBJ1-2; v_gene: TRBV5-1; d_gene: NA; CDR3aa: CASSLSGRVDGYTF; CDR3nt: TGCGCCAGCAGCTTGAGTGGCAGGGTTGATGGCTACACCTTC
abundance: NA; j_gene: TRBJ2-7; v_gene: TRBV7-9; d_gene: NA; CDR3aa: CASSSLYEQYF; CDR3nt: TGTGCCAGCAGCTCCCTCTACGAGCAGTACTTC
abundance: NA; j_gene: TRBJ2-3; v_gene: TRBV18; d_gene: NA; CDR3aa: CASSGSDTQYF; CDR3nt: TGTGCCAGCTCAGGCTCAGATACGCAGTATTTT
abundance: NA; j_gene: TRBJ2-3; v_gene: TRBV10-3; d_gene: TRBD1; CDR3aa: CAIRLTGDTDTQYF; CDR3nt: TGTGCCATCAGGTTGACAGGGGACACAGATACGCAGTATTTT
abundance: once; j_gene: TRBJ1-3; v_gene: TRBV25-1; d_gene: NA; CDR3aa: CASSGGAGNTIYF; CDR3nt: TGTGCCAGCAGTGGTGGGGCTGGAAACACCATATATTTT
abundance: NA; j_gene: TRBJ1-1; v_gene: TRBV2; d_gene: NA; CDR3aa: CASNKGGGTEAFF; CDR3nt: TGTGCCAGCAACAAAGGCGGGGGCACTGAAGCTTTCTTT
abundance: NA; j_gene: TRBJ2-2; v_gene: TRBV15; d_gene: NA; CDR3aa: CATSRDRVGELFF; CDR3nt: TGTGCCACCAGCAGAGACAGGGTCGGGGAGCTGTTTTTT
abundance: NA; j_gene: TRBJ1-1; v_gene: TRBV30; d_gene: NA; CDR3aa: CAWSDSGVTEAFF; CDR3nt: TGTGCCTGGAGCGACTCAGGGGTGACTGAAGCTTTCTTT
abundance: NA; j_gene: TRBJ1-1; v_gene: TRBV2; d_gene: TRBD1; CDR3aa: CASSEFSGGRTEAFF; CDR3nt: TGTGCCAGCAGTGAATTTTCAGGGGGGCGAACTGAAGCTTTCTTT
abundance: NA; j_gene: TRBJ2-7; v_gene: TRBV7-9; d_gene: NA; CDR3aa: CASMRRGGSEQYF; CDR3nt: TGTGCCAGCATGCGCAGGGGGGGTAGCGAGCAGTACTTC
abundance: NA; j_gene: TRBJ1-1; v_gene: TRBV5-1; d_gene: NA; CDR3aa: CASSQEGGAVTEAFF; CDR3nt: TGCGCCAGCAGCCAGGAGGGGGGGGCTGTCACTGAAGCTTTCTTT
abundance: NA; j_gene: TRBJ2-5; v_gene: TRBV9; d_gene: NA; CDR3aa: CASSVAIGGQETQYF; CDR3nt: TGTGCCAGCAGCGTAGCTATTGGGGGCCAAGAGACCCAGTACTTC
abundance: NA; j_gene: TRBJ1-5; v_gene: TRBV5-4; d_gene: TRBD1; CDR3aa: CASSLQGDNQPQHF; CDR3nt: TGTGCCAGCAGCTTACAGGGGGATAATCAGCCCCAGCATTTT
abundance: once; j_gene: TRBJ2-1; v_gene: TRBV4-1; d_gene: TRBD2; CDR3aa: CASSQEGLAVNEQFF; CDR3nt: TGCGCCAGCAGCCAAGAGGGGCTAGCGGTTAATGAGCAGTTCTTC
abundance: NA; j_gene: TRBJ1-4; v_gene: TRBV6-5; d_gene: TRBD1; CDR3aa: CASSYGTGFTNEKLFF; CDR3nt: TGTGCCAGCAGTTACGGGACAGGCTTCACTAATGAAAAACTGTTTTTT
abundance: NA; j_gene: TRBJ2-3; v_gene: TRBV7-2; d_gene: TRBD2; CDR3aa: CASSFPRGGAGESTDTQYF; CDR3nt: TGTGCCAGCAGCTTCCCTCGGGGGGGAGCGGGGGAGTCCACAGATACGCAGTATTTT
abundance: NA; j_gene: TRBJ2-1; v_gene: TRBV11-2; d_gene: NA; CDR3aa: CASSLGRSPPYNEQFF; CDR3nt: TGTGCCAGCAGCTTAGGGAGGTCGCCTCCATACAATGAGCAGTTCTTC
abundance: NA; j_gene: TRBJ2-7; v_gene: TRBV5-1; d_gene: NA; CDR3aa: CASSLGKGYEQYF; CDR3nt: TGCGCCAGCAGCTTGGGTAAGGGTTACGAGCAGTACTTC
abundance: NA; j_gene: TRBJ1-5; v_gene: TRBV5-8; d_gene: TRBD1; CDR3aa: CASSSGTVNQPQHF; CDR3nt: TGTGCCAGCAGCTCCGGGACAGTTAATCAGCCCCAGCATTTT
abundance: NA; j_gene: TRBJ1-2; v_gene: TRBV7-8; d_gene: NA; CDR3aa: CASSSQGGSSFGYTF; CDR3nt: TGTGCCAGCAGCTCACAGGGTGGGTCCTCTTTTGGCTACACCTTC
abundance: NA; j_gene: TRBJ2-5; v_gene: TRBV5-1; d_gene: NA; CDR3aa: CASSPLAAQETQYF; CDR3nt: TGCGCCAGCAGCCCCCTGGCGGCCCAAGAGACCCAGTACTTC
abundance: few; j_gene: TRBJ1-1; v_gene: TRBV4-2; d_gene: NA; CDR3aa: CASSGRGWSTEAFF; CDR3nt: TGTGCCAGCAGCGGTAGGGGGTGGAGTACTGAAGCTTTCTTT
abundance: NA; j_gene: TRBJ1-2; v_gene: TRBV6-1; d_gene: NA; CDR3aa: CASREGHSPAYGYTF; CDR3nt: TGTGCCAGCAGAGAGGGACACTCTCCCGCCTATGGCTACACCTTC
abundance: few; j_gene: TRBJ1-3; v_gene: TRBV5-1; d_gene: NA; CDR3aa: CASSLEAGPGNTIYF; CDR3nt: TGCGCCAGCAGCTTGGAAGCAGGCCCAGGAAACACCATATATTTT
abundance: NA; j_gene: TRBJ2-1; v_gene: TRBV7-2; d_gene: TRBD2; CDR3aa: CASSRRLAQRYNEQFF; CDR3nt: TGTGCCAGCAGCCGGAGACTAGCCCAAAGATACAATGAGCAGTTCTTC
abundance: NA; j_gene: TRBJ2-3; v_gene: TRBV19; d_gene: NA; CDR3aa: CASSIVDNTQYF; CDR3nt: TGTGCCAGTAGTATAGTAGACAATACGCAGTATTTT
abundance: once; j_gene: TRBJ2-5; v_gene: TRBV5-1; d_gene: NA; CDR3aa: CASSPPGMGTARATQYF; CDR3nt: TGCGCCAGCAGCCCACCTGGTATGGGGACGGCGCGAGCGACCCAGTACTTC
abundance: NA; j_gene: TRBJ1-4; v_gene: TRBV5-1; d_gene: NA; CDR3aa: CASSPAFGVGNEKLFF; CDR3nt: TGCGCCAGCAGCCCAGCATTCGGGGTTGGTAATGAAAAACTGTTTTTT
abundance: few; j_gene: TRBJ2-3; v_gene: TRBV14; d_gene: NA; CDR3aa: CASSQGARSVTQYF; CDR3nt: TGTGCCAGCAGCCAAGGTGCCCGGTCAGTTACGCAGTATTTT
abundance: NA; j_gene: TRBJ1-1; v_gene: TRBV6-5; d_gene: NA; CDR3aa: CASRFRQPNTEAFF; CDR3nt: TGTGCCAGCAGGTTTCGACAGCCGAACACTGAAGCTTTCTTT
abundance: NA; j_gene: TRBJ2-5; v_gene: TRBV30; d_gene: TRBD1; CDR3aa: CAWGSPGQQYF; CDR3nt: TGTGCCTGGGGATCGCCGGGACAGCAGTACTTC